This T cell receptor beta chain was retrieved from a study of identical twins. Overall study findings and caveats: Abundant beta clonotypes from cord blood had fewer insertions, unlike memory repertoires, which showed none.

A universal primer site arose from template switching, and cDNA bore unique molecular identifiers. TCRdb re-derived calls from the 5' RACE reads in MiXCR, one entry per CDR3 protein. Seen here are approximately 1.8 million distinct CDR3 sequences, around a third observed once, and the top ten hold approximately 0.25%. This clonotype has only a few counts. Its matching antigen is unknown. CDR3 length: 15 amino acids. V was trimmed by 3 bases and J by 0 bases, leaving 11 bases between them. Germline values: CDR1 PRHDT, CDR2 FYEKMQ (reference sequence). This chain joins TRBV13 and TRBJ1-1, with a weak D call TRBD1 (5 bases). The receptor's source is a newborn girl in good health. The sample consisted of cord blood. The CDR3 loop reads CASSFRVTMNTEAFF. CDR3 in DNA: TGTGCCAGCAGCTTCAGGGTGACCATGAACACTGAAGCTTTCTTT.